The subject of this entry is one T cell receptor beta chain. The sample belongs to a study of T cell changes during pregnancy in multiple sclerosis. Assay used: immunoSEQ multiplex PCR; TCRdb lists only in-frame clones, some missing. The sample carries about 44,000 clones, roughly 96% recorded once. The sequence came from a female donor with multiple sclerosis, enrolled in a pregnancy study. The material sequenced was peripheral blood, taken in the second trimester of pregnancy.

CDR3 in amino acids: CASRPGLGSRTGELFF. CDR3 sequence (DNA): TGTGCCAGCAGGCCGGGACTTGGGAGCAGGACCGGGGAGCTGTTTTTT. This sequence joins TRBV5-4 and TRBJ2-2, with D possibly matching TRBD2 (6 bases). CDR1 SGHNT and CDR2 YYREEE come from the germline V gene (reference sequence). Trimming shortened V by 5 bases and J by 5 bases, and 19 bases separated the two germline ends. The CDR3 totals 16 residues.